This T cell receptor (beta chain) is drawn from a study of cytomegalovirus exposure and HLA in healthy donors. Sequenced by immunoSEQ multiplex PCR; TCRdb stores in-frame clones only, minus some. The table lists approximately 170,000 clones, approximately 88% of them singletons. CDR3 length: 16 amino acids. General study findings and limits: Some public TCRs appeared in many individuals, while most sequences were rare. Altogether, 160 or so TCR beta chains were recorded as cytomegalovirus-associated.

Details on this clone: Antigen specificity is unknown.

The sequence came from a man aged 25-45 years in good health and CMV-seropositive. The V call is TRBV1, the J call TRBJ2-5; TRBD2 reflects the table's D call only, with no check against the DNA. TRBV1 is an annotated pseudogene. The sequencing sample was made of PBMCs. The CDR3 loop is CTSSQRWSGGQETQYF. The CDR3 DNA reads TGCACCAGCAGCCAGAGGTGGAGCGGGGGCCAAGAGACCCAGTACTTC.